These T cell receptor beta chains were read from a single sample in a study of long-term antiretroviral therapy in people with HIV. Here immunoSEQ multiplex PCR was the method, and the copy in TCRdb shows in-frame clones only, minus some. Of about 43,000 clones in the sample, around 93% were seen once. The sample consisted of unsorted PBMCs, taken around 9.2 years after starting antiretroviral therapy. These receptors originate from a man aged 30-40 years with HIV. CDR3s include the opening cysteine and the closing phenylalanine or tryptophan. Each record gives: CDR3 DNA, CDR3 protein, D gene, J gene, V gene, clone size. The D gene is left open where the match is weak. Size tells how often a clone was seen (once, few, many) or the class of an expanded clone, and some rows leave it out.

TGCGCCAGCAGCTTAACGGATAACTATGGCTACACCTTC	CASSLTDNYGYTF	NA	TRBJ1-2	TRBV5-1	NA
TGTGCCAGCAGCTTGTGGCGACAGGTAATTCATCAGCCCCAGCATTTT	CASSLWRQVIHQPQHF	NA	TRBJ1-5	TRBV5-6	NA
TGTGCCAGCACGGGGTACACCGGGGAGCTGTTTTTT	CASTGYTGELFF	NA	TRBJ2-2	TRBV9	NA
TGTGCCAGCAGCTTGATGGGGACAATACCCTACGAGCAGTACTTC	CASSLMGTIPYEQYF	NA	TRBJ2-7	TRBV11-2	NA
TGTGCCAGCAGCTTGGGGGAGGGGTACGGCTACACCTTC	CASSLGEGYGYTF	NA	TRBJ1-2	TRBV5-6	few
TGTGCCAGCTCGTCTCGGATCAGGGATGAGCAGTTCTTC	CASSSRIRDEQFF	NA	TRBJ2-1	TRBV18	NA
TGCGCCAGCAGCCAACCGGGACTAGCGGGGGGCGGGGAGCTGTTTTTT	CASSQPGLAGGGELFF	TRBD2	TRBJ2-2	TRBV4-1	NA
TGCGCCAGCAATCTGCTTGGGGGGGGTAACCCCACAGATACGCAGTATTTT	CASNLLGGGNPTDTQYF	TRBD2	TRBJ2-3	TRBV10-2	NA
TGTGCCACCAGCGTTAGTCCTGAAAAACTGTTTTTT	CATSVSPEKLFF	NA	TRBJ1-4	TRBV15	NA
TGCGCCAGCAGCCAAGCCCGGGCCCACACCGGGGAGCTGTTTTTT	CASSQARAHTGELFF	NA	TRBJ2-2	TRBV4-1	NA
TGTGCCAGCAGAAGGGGACAGGGCTCAGAGACCCAGTACTTC	CASRRGQGSETQYF	TRBD1	TRBJ2-5	TRBV6-1	NA
TGTGCCACCAGCAGAGACGTGAATCAGCCCCAGCATTTT	CATSRDVNQPQHF	NA	TRBJ1-5	TRBV15	NA
TGCGCCAGCAGCCAAGCCCCGGGGCAGGGTCCTGACACTGAAGCTTTCTTT	CASSQAPGQGPDTEAFF	NA	TRBJ1-1	TRBV4-1	once
TGTGCCAGCAGTGAAGTCATGTTCTCTGGAAACACCATATATTTT	CASSEVMFSGNTIYF	NA	TRBJ1-3	TRBV6-1	NA
TGTGCCATCGGGGTTTCGGGAAAAACTGAAGCTTTCTTT	CAIGVSGKTEAFF	NA	TRBJ1-1	TRBV2	NA
TGTGCCAGCAGTGAAGTGTTTAGGTCTGCCCAACGGGGCTACACCTTC	CASSEVFRSAQRGYTF	NA	TRBJ1-2	TRBV2	NA
TGTGCCAGCAGCGTGGAGCTAGACACAGATACGCAGTATTTT	CASSVELDTDTQYF	NA	TRBJ2-3	TRBV9	once
TGCGCCAGCAGCCAAGGTGGGGCCAACGTCCTGACTTTC	CASSQGGANVLTF	NA	TRBJ2-6	TRBV4-1	NA
TGTGCCAGCAGCTTAGCGCTAGGAGGGGGGATGAACACTGAAGCTTTCTTT	CASSLALGGGMNTEAFF	NA	TRBJ1-1	TRBV7-9	NA
TGTGCCAGCTCACCACCAGCTCTATATGGCTACACCTTC	CASSPPALYGYTF	NA	TRBJ1-2	TRBV18	NA
TGTGCCAGCAGCCAACTAGCGGGGGGGGCAGATACGCAGTATTTT	CASSQLAGGADTQYF	TRBD2	TRBJ2-3	TRBV28	NA
TGTGCCAGCAGTGTCCCAGGTACCTATGGCTACACCTTC	CASSVPGTYGYTF	NA	TRBJ1-2	TRBV6-5	NA
TGTGCCTCCGGGCCGGGCCAAGAGACCCAGTACTTC	CASGPGQETQYF	NA	TRBJ2-5	TRBV10-3	NA
TGTGCCAGCAGTGTGACAGGAAACTATGGCTACACCTTC	CASSVTGNYGYTF	NA	TRBJ1-2	TRBV6-1	NA
TGTGCCAGTAGAAGGGACCCGGCCGGGGAGCTGTTTTTT	CASRRDPAGELFF	NA	TRBJ2-2	TRBV19	once
TGTGCCAGCAGTTTGACGGGACCTAACTATGGCTACACCTTC	CASSLTGPNYGYTF	NA	TRBJ1-2	TRBV28	NA
TGTGCCACCCGGACAGGGAAAATTCAGTACTTC	CATRTGKIQYF	TRBD1	TRBJ2-4	TRBV27	NA